The table lists the clone carrying this T cell receptor beta chain with many counts. Antigen: not known. The data derive from a study of T cell repertoires in cytomegalovirus infection. Study-wide results and limits: There were HLA-C-restricted CMV-specific TCR beta clonotypes dominating the ex vivo response.

The germline V gene has CDR1 SGHRS and CDR2 YFSETQ. This CDR3 is built from 15 residues. Trimming cost V 2 bases and J 6 bases, with 17 bases left between them. TCRdb reanalysed the reads using MiXCR and keeps one entry per CDR3 protein. Here the sample spans hundreds of thousands of distinct CDR3 sequences, approximately 10% being singletons. The sequence derives from a human donor in good health (CMV status not recorded). Some clones in this sample may be carry-over from other donors' samples. The chain links TRBV5-1 to TRBJ1-1; D uncertain. Input material: PBMCs. The CDR3 loop is CASSLEAIGPSEAFF. CDR3 nucleotide sequence: TGCGCCAGCAGCTTAGAGGCCATAGGACCCTCTGAAGCTTTCTTT.